Each of the 30 T cell receptor beta chains below was sequenced from the same sample in a study of cytomegalovirus exposure and HLA in healthy donors. Profiled with immunoSEQ multiplex PCR; TCRdb holds only in-frame clones, not every one. The data contain about 310,000 clones, around 90% of them singletons. Sequencing used PBMCs. The receptors stem from a man aged 25-45 years in good health and CMV-seronegative.

This clone was detected only once. The gene calls are TRBV7-6 and TRBJ1-4; possibly TRBD1 for D (5 bases). The CDR3 has 15 residues. V lost 2 bases, J lost 8 bases, and 15 bases lay in between. Germline V gene data show CDR1 as SGHVS and CDR2 as FNYEAQ. DNA of the CDR3: TGTGCCAGCAGCTTAATCGGGGGGACTGGGGAAAAACTGTTTTTT. This gives the protein CASSLIGGTGEKLFF.

This chain connects TRBV6-1 to TRBJ2-2; 11 bases align to TRBD2. V shed 8 bases, J shed 4 bases, and the junction held 6 bases outside the gene matches. Looked up from germline, CDR1 is MNHNS and CDR2 is SASEGT. CDR3 length equals 15 residues. DNA for the CDR3: TGTGCCAGCCACATTCTAGCGGGGGGCACCGGGGAGCTGTTTTTT. Translated: CASHILAGGTGELFF.

The V gene is TRBV7-6, the J gene TRBJ2-7; 8 positions match TRBD1. There are 19 residues in the CDR3. Per the germline V gene, CDR1 is SGHVS and CDR2 is FNYEAQ. J was trimmed by 3 bases and V by 4 bases; bases with no gene match: 20. CDR3: CASSSWPGTGLEYSYEQYF. The CDR3 nucleotides read TGTGCCAGCAGCTCATGGCCGGGGACAGGTCTAGAATACAGCTACGAGCAGTACTTC.

The V and J genes are TRBV5-6 and TRBJ2-2; D perhaps matches TRBD2 (5 bases). The CDR3 is 14 amino acids. Germline V CDR1 and CDR2: SGHDT, YYEEEE. V dropped 7 bases and J dropped 5 bases, with 15 bases sitting between them. CDR3 in amino acids: CASRGFGRTGELFF. CDR3 sequence (DNA): TGTGCCAGCCGGGGATTTGGTAGGACCGGGGAGCTGTTTTTT.

This clone was detected a few times. The rearrangement links TRBV19 to TRBJ1-1; 9 bases are shared with TRBD1. This CDR3 is 13 amino acids long. With 6 bases clipped from V and 3 bases from J, the junction kept 2 bases outside the gene matches. Germline CDR1 reads LNHDA; CDR2 reads SQIVND (reference sequence). The CDR3 reads CASRGQGYTEAFF. Here the CDR3 DNA reads TGTGCCAGTAGGGGACAGGGTTACACTGAAGCTTTCTTT.

The chain recombines TRBV25-1 with TRBJ1-5; D remains unclear. With 6 bases removed from V and 3 bases from J, the gap between germline ends came to 12 bases. The germline V gene has CDR1 MGHDK and CDR2 SYGVNS. The CDR3 length is 14 residues. The CDR3 is CASSPPGSNQPQHF. The DNA for the CDR3 is TGTGCCAGCAGCCCCCCGGGGTCCAATCAGCCCCAGCATTTT.

This clone was counted once. The genes are TRBV7-2 and TRBJ1-2, with 9 positions matching TRBD1. This CDR3 spans 16 amino acids. Germline assignment: CDR1 SGHTA and CDR2 FQGNSA. Trimming cost V 1 base and J 8 bases; bases outside gene matches: 11. The CDR3 DNA reads as TGTGCCAGCAGCTTAGGAGGACAGGGGACTTCGAGGGGCTACACCTTC. Translating it yields CASSLGGQGTSRGYTF.

V is TRBV11-2 and J is TRBJ1-4; 7 bases align to TRBD1. Germline V gene lookup returns CDR1 SGHAT and CDR2 FQNNGV. The CDR3 covers 15 residues. V lost 5 bases, J lost 7 bases, and 10 bases stayed unmatched. The CDR3 loop reads CASSQKGASSEKLFF. CDR3 nucleotide sequence: TGTGCCAGCAGCCAAAAGGGGGCTTCTAGTGAAAAACTGTTTTTT.

The table lists this clone with a count of one. V is TRBV27 and J is TRBJ1-4, with D unresolved. This CDR3 spans 11 amino acids. V gave up 8 bases and J gave up 10 bases, with 11 bases separating them. Per the germline V gene, CDR1 is MNHEY and CDR2 is SMNVEV (reference sequence). The CDR3 loop is CASGNYGKLFF. CDR3 coding DNA: TGTGCCAGCGGCAACTACGGAAAACTGTTTTTT.

This clone showed up just a few times. The chain carries TRBV10-1 and TRBJ2-2; the D is unclear. This CDR3 region has 12 residues. With 8 bases removed from V and 0 bases from J, the gap between germline ends came to 4 bases. Per germline, CDR1 WNHNN and CDR2 SYGVQD (reference sequence). CDR3 in DNA: TGCGCCAGCTCTACGAACACCGGGGAGCTGTTTTTT. As protein: CASSTNTGELFF.

The chain recombines TRBV19 with TRBJ1-4, with D tentatively TRBD1 (6 bases). This CDR3 region has 12 residues. Trimming cost V 10 bases and J 7 bases, with 13 bases left between them. The V gene's germline CDR1 is LNHDA and CDR2 SQIVND (reference sequence). The CDR3 region is CATQGVSEKLFF. Here the CDR3 DNA reads TGTGCCACACAGGGAGTTAGTGAAAAACTGTTTTTT.

The chain uses TRBV9 and TRBJ2-1; TRBD2 might be the D (5 bases). The CDR3 has 12 amino acids. Trimming took 0 bases from V and 9 from J, leaving 7 bases between them. Germline V lookup: CDR1 SGDLS, CDR2 YYNGEE. CDR3 sequence: CASSVVGSEQFF. The DNA for the CDR3 is TGTGCCAGCAGCGTAGTGGGGAGTGAGCAGTTCTTC.

The V gene is TRBV27, the J gene TRBJ1-5, with D possibly matching TRBD1 (5 bases). This CDR3 has 14 amino acids. The ends were cut back, 11 bases at V and 6 bases at J, with 20 bases in the middle. Germline V lookup: CDR1 MNHEY, CDR2 SMNVEV (reference sequence). The CDR3 region is CASSGAGGTQPQHF. CDR3 nucleotide sequence: TGTGCCTCCAGTGGGGCGGGGGGGACTCAGCCCCAGCATTTT.

This chain joins TRBV5-1 and TRBJ2-1, with 7 bases identical to TRBD2. Germline CDR1 SGHRS, CDR2 YFSETQ. J lost 5 bases, V lost 4 bases, and 9 bases had no gene match. CDR3 size: 15 residues. The DNA of the CDR3 is TGCGCCAGCAGCCCCCCTAGCGGAGGGGACAATGAGCAGTTCTTC. Translating it yields CASSPPSGGDNEQFF.

V and J are TRBV19 and TRBJ1-3; D gene unclear. The CDR3 is 14 amino acids. Trimming stripped 4 bases from V and 5 bases from J, with 12 bases between. Germline values: CDR1 LNHDA, CDR2 SQIVND (reference sequence). The CDR3 sequence is CASSSSGGRNTIYF. In DNA form, the CDR3 reads TGTGCCAGTAGTAGTTCTGGCGGGAGAAACACCATATATTTT.

The chain has TRBV27 and TRBJ2-3, with D tentatively TRBD2 (5 bases). The CDR3 extends over 17 amino acids. Germline loops: CDR1 MNHEY, CDR2 SMNVEV (reference sequence). Trimming pared 5 bases from V and 1 base from J, leaving 19 bases between. CDR3 protein: CASSPDRTHGGTDTQYF. As DNA, the CDR3 is TGTGCCAGCAGTCCAGATCGGACTCACGGGGGCACAGATACGCAGTATTTT.

The CDR3 loop is CASSRDRGPQETQYF. CDR3 bases: TGTGCCAGCAGCCGAGACAGGGGGCCGCAAGAGACCCAGTACTTC. The chain employs TRBV7-7 and TRBJ2-5; TRBD1 agrees at 10 bases. In germline, CDR1 is SSHAT, CDR2 FNYEAQ (reference sequence). The CDR3 sequence is 15 residues long. V was pared by 5 bases and J by 2 bases, with 5 bases of the junction left unmatched.

The CDR3 coding sequence is TGTGCCAGTTGGACAGGGACAGATACGCAGTATTTT. It yields the protein CASWTGTDTQYF. The chain employs TRBV6-5 and TRBJ2-3, with 8 bases aligning to TRBD1. The CDR3 totals 12 residues. Germline loops: CDR1 MNHEY, CDR2 SVGAGI. V lost 9 bases to trimming and J lost 3 bases; unmatched junction nucleotides: 2.

CDR3 bases: TGTGCCAGCAGTAAAGGACAGGGGAGGACTGAAGCTTTCTTT. Translated: CASSKGQGRTEAFF. The chain recombines TRBV2 with TRBJ1-1, with TRBD1 matching 9 bases. J gave up 5 bases and V 5 bases, and 6 bases lay outside the gene matches. The germline CDR1 and CDR2 sequences are SNHLY and FYNNEI. The length of the CDR3 is 14 residues.

In nucleotides, the CDR3 is TGTGTCAGAAGCTTAGGTCTGGGGACAGGGGCATATTATGGCTACACCTTC. The encoded protein is CVRSLGLGTGAYYGYTF. The rearrangement uses TRBV7-5 and TRBJ1-2; the D segment call TRBD1 is taken from the table without a DNA check. TRBV7-5 is marked as a pseudogene. The CDR3 runs 17 residues.

The CDR3 sequence is CASSSAEQGALEAFF. The CDR3, as DNA: TGTGCCAGCAGCTCTGCCGAGCAGGGGGCATTAGAAGCTTTCTTT. The rearrangement links TRBV7-9 to TRBJ1-1, with 8 bases identical to TRBD1. The V and J ends lost 4 bases and 8 bases, in that order; junction bases with no gene match: 12. Germline V gene data show CDR1 as SEHNR and CDR2 as FQNEAQ (reference sequence). The CDR3 is made up of 15 amino acids.

V gene TRBV30 combines with J gene TRBJ1-5; D is perhaps TRBD1 (5 bases). The germline V gene has CDR1 GTSNPN and CDR2 SVGIG (reference sequence). The CDR3 has 13 residues. CDR3 DNA: TGTTCAGTGGGAGCAGGGAGGGATCAGCCCCAGCATTTT. Encoded protein: CSVGAGRDQPQHF.

The chain is built from TRBV18 and TRBJ1-1; a weak D match, TRBD1 (6 bases). The CDR3 has 16 amino acids. Germline V gene lookup returns CDR1 KGHSH and CDR2 LQKENI. With 0 bases removed from V and 5 bases from J, the gap between germline ends came to 16 bases. CDR3 sequence (DNA): TGTGCCAGCTCACCACCTCTCCCAGGGGCAGGGACTGAAGCTTTCTTT. Residues: CASSPPLPGAGTEAFF.

The chain combines TRBV27 with TRBJ2-7, with 7 bases aligning to TRBD1. The trim removed 4 bases at V and 0 bases at J, leaving 6 bases unmatched. Looked up from germline, CDR1 is MNHEY and CDR2 is SMNVEV (reference sequence). The CDR3 is 15 residues long. CDR3 nucleotides: TGTGCCAGCAGTTCGTTGGGGGACAGCTCCTACGAGCAGTACTTC. Amino acids: CASSSLGDSSYEQYF.

The chain links TRBV27 to TRBJ1-4; D remains ambiguous. CDR3 length: 15 residues. Trimming removed 7 bases from V and 0 bases from J, with 12 bases in between. Germline loops: CDR1 MNHEY, CDR2 SMNVEV (reference sequence). This CDR3 is CASKTDFATNEKLFF. Written as DNA, the CDR3 is TGTGCCAGCAAAACAGATTTTGCAACTAATGAAAAACTGTTTTTT.

The rearrangement joins TRBV2 to TRBJ1-1; TRBD1 is a possible D gene (5 bases). CDR3 length: 15 residues. Germline-derived CDR1 and CDR2 are SNHLY and FYNNEI. The germline V and J ends were trimmed by 6 bases and 0 bases, with 14 bases remaining between them. CDR3 coding DNA: TGTGCCAGCAGCGATAAACAGGTAGTGAACACTGAAGCTTTCTTT. Residues: CASSDKQVVNTEAFF.

The chain is built from TRBV4-1 and TRBJ1-6; the D is unclear. Trimming took 1 base from V and 0 from J, leaving 7 bases between them. The length of the CDR3 is 16 residues. In germline, CDR1 is MGHRA, CDR2 YSYEKL. The DNA of the CDR3 is TGCGCCAGCAGCCAAGGTCGGAGCTCCTATAATTCACCCCTCCACTTT. This codes for CASSQGRSSYNSPLHF.

J is TRBJ2-7 and V is TRBV5-6, with TRBD1 matching 8 bases. The CDR3 consists of 14 residues. Germline CDR1 is SGHDT and CDR2 is YYEEEE. J was trimmed by 5 bases and V by 2 bases; bases with no gene match: 6. The CDR3 here is CASSFKTGVHEQYF. CDR3 sequence (DNA): TGTGCCAGCAGCTTCAAGACAGGGGTCCACGAGCAGTACTTC.

The chain combines TRBV6-4 with TRBJ1-1; D call uncertain. CDR1 and CDR2 from the germline V gene are MRHNA and SNTAGT. V lost 2 bases and J lost 4, with 11 bases in between. The CDR3 is made up of 14 amino acids. CDR3 sequence: CASSDGEAGTEAFF. The CDR3 DNA is TGTGCCAGCAGTGACGGGGAAGCGGGCACTGAAGCTTTCTTT.

This clone was counted a single time. The gene calls are TRBV7-2 and TRBJ2-3; TRBD1 aligns across 7 bases. Germline CDR1 and CDR2: SGHTA and FQGNSA. The CDR3 is 15 amino acids. Trimming cost V 5 bases and J 3 bases; bases outside gene matches: 8. CDR3 in DNA: TGTGCCAGCAGCCCCCAGGGGGTCGGGACAGATACGCAGTATTTT. Protein product: CASSPQGVGTDTQYF. The entire variable domain, with the rest obtained from reference TRBV7-2 and TRBJ2-3, is as follows: GAGVSQSPSNKVTEKGKDVELRCDPISGHTALYWYRQSLGQGLEFLIYFQGNSAPDKSGLPSDRFSAERTGGSVSTLTIQRTQQEDSAVYLCASSPQGVGTDTQYFGPGTRLTVL.